Each of the 17 T cell receptor beta chains below was sequenced from the same sample in a study of metastatic and nonmetastatic thyroid tumors. Each patient came to thyroid surgery without any prior treatment (of any kind). TCRdb re-analyzed the PCR reads using MiXCR. The sample shows some 69,000 clones, approximately 15% of them seen only once. Input material: blood. Receptors originate from a male donor with papillary thyroid cancer or a benign thyroid nodule (not recorded which). Some clones in this sample may be carry-over from other donors' samples.

The chain links TRBV20-1 to TRBJ2-3, with 7 bases aligning to TRBD1. CDR1 is DFQATT, CDR2 SNEGSKA, per germline (reference sequence). V trimming: 3 bases; J trimming: 1 base; junction bases outside the gene matches: 10. This CDR3 region has 16 residues. The CDR3 sequence: CSARGTGDRGTDTQYF. DNA for the CDR3: TGCAGTGCTAGGGGAACAGGGGATCGTGGCACAGATACGCAGTATTTT.

This clone was recorded at least ten times. The rearrangement uses TRBV20-1 and TRBJ2-1, with D possibly being TRBD2 (5 bases). The V gene's germline CDR1 is DFQATT and CDR2 SNEGSKA (reference sequence). V was pared by 0 bases and J by 7 bases, with 19 bases between. The CDR3 extends over 16 amino acids. The CDR3 DNA reads as TGCAGTGCTAGAGATATGAGAACTAGGTCTTTAAATGAGCAGTTCTTC. Translating it yields CSARDMRTRSLNEQFF.

This clone has a count of ten or more. The V and J genes are TRBV20-1 and TRBJ2-3; unclear D gene. V shed 4 bases and J shed 6 bases, with 17 bases lying between them. The CDR3 has 14 residues. Germline assignment: CDR1 DFQATT and CDR2 SNEGSKA (reference sequence). The CDR3 DNA follows: TGCAGTGCTAAAGAAGGGCGTTTCGCTGATACGCAGTATTTT. It translates to CSAKEGRFADTQYF.

Ten or more counts support this clone. The chain combines TRBV7-8 with TRBJ2-5; tentative D call: TRBD2 (5 bases). Trimming shortened V by 2 bases and J by 5 bases, and 18 bases separated the two germline ends. The CDR3 sequence is 16 residues long. The germline CDR1 and CDR2 sequences are SGHVS and FQNEAQ. CDR3 sequence: CASSLSRHSSGETQYF. The CDR3 coding sequence is TGTGCCAGCAGCTTAAGTCGACACTCCTCGGGGGAGACCCAGTACTTC.

The chain carries TRBV27 and TRBJ2-1; possible D gene TRBD2, 5 bases. V was trimmed by 9 bases and J by 0 bases, leaving 15 bases between them. Germline CDR1 is MNHEY and CDR2 is SMNVEV (reference sequence). The CDR3 loop spans 15 amino acids. CDR3 loop: CASILSAISYNEQFF. For the CDR3, the DNA is TGTGCCAGTATCCTTAGCGCTATCTCCTACAATGAGCAGTTCTTC.

This clone appeared many times. The rearrangement uses TRBV6-1 and TRBJ2-7; TRBD2 is a possible D gene (6 bases). The CDR3 is made up of 15 amino acids. Per germline, CDR1 MNHNS and CDR2 SASEGT. The V end was cut by 0 bases, the J end by 1 base, with 10 bases between. CDR3 residues: CASSEAGDSSYEQYV. CDR3 DNA sequence: TGTGCCAGCAGTGAAGCGGGGGACTCTTCCTACGAGCAGTACGTC.

This clone has at least ten counts. V and J are TRBV5-1 and TRBJ2-2; TRBD2 matches at 7 bases. The length of the CDR3 is 16 residues. The V and J ends lost 4 bases and 1 base, in that order; junction bases with no gene match: 7. CDR1 is SGHRS and CDR2 is YFSETQ in the germline V gene. The CDR3 loop reads CASSRQGGKNTGELFF. The CDR3 region has the DNA TGCGCCAGCAGCCGGCAGGGAGGGAAGAACACCGGGGAGCTGTTTTTT.

In this sample, this clone turned up many times. The CDR3 region is CATSEPGQGKYGYTF. Written as DNA, the CDR3 is TGTGCCACCAGTGAACCGGGACAGGGGAAATATGGCTACACCTTC. The V and J genes are TRBV24-1 and TRBJ1-2; 10 positions agree with TRBD1. The CDR3 contains 15 residues. CDR1 is KGHDR, CDR2 SFDVKD, per germline. V was pared by 4 bases and J by 5 bases, with 6 bases of the junction left unmatched.

This clone was counted many times. The chain couples TRBV6-6 to TRBJ2-2, with a weak D call TRBD2 (5 bases). The CDR3 is made up of 13 amino acids. Germline V gives CDR1 MNHNY, CDR2 SVGAGI (reference sequence). V was pared by 0 bases and J by 13 bases, with 12 bases between. The CDR3 DNA follows: TGTGCCAGCAGTTACTCCCCCCAGGCGGGGCTGTTTTTT. The encoded protein is CASSYSPQAGLFF.

This clone was observed a handful of times. Being one base from a much bigger clone, this may be a read error. The chain uses TRBV12-3 or TRBV12-4 and TRBJ2-4; D is unresolved. V shed 3 bases and J shed 0 bases, with 18 bases lying between them. There are 18 residues in the CDR3. The CDR3 region is CASSFRPSVVLAKNIQYF. The CDR3, as DNA: TGTGCCAGCAGTTTTAGGCCCTCGGTGGTACTAGCCAAAAACATTCAGTACTTC.

Concerning this clone: One base away lies a much larger clone, so this may be a sequencing read error. The gene calls are TRBV10-1 and TRBJ2-6; the D is unclear. CDR3 length: 13 residues. Germline values: CDR1 WNHNN, CDR2 SYGVQD (reference sequence). V lost 7 bases, J lost 2 bases, and 6 bases lay in between. Written as DNA, the CDR3 is TGCGCCAGCATCCCGGCTGGGGCCAACGTCCTGACTTTC. Protein product: CASIPAGANVLTF.

This clone was seen repeatedly, ten times or more. V gene TRBV20-1 combines with J gene TRBJ2-3; 14 nucleotides agree with TRBD2. From germline, CDR1 is DFQATT and CDR2 SNEGSKA (reference sequence). This CDR3 spans 19 amino acids. The V segment lost 0 bases and the J segment 4 bases; nucleotides outside the gene matches: 12. The CDR3 coding sequence is TGCAGTGCTAGAGACGCCGGGACTAGCGGGAGCTTATTCGCAGATACGCAGTATTTT. This sequence encodes CSARDAGTSGSLFADTQYF.

This clone was seen ten or more times. A much larger clone sits a single nucleotide away, making a read error possible. V is TRBV27 and J is TRBJ1-5, with D possibly matching TRBD1 (5 bases). The CDR3 has 14 amino acids. From germline, CDR1 is MNHEY and CDR2 SMNVEV (reference sequence). This CDR3 is CANSFEGPNQPQHF. CDR3 nucleotide sequence: TGTGCCAACAGTTTTGAGGGGCCAAATCAGCCCCAGCATTTT.

This clone was counted at least ten times. The chain couples TRBV5-1 to TRBJ1-1; D not certain. Between the trimmed V and J ends, which lost 3 bases and 0 bases, there was a span of 15 bases. The CDR3 sequence is 16 residues long. From germline, CDR1 is SGHRS and CDR2 YFSETQ. The chain's CDR3 is CASSSTPRTMNTEAFF. CDR3 nucleotides: TGCGCCAGCAGCTCGACCCCCAGAACTATGAACACTGAAGCTTTCTTT.

This clone appeared many times. The CDR3 spells CASSLQGIHEQYV. The CDR3 nucleotides are TGTGCCAGCTCACTCCAGGGAATCCACGAGCAGTACGTC. The chain uses TRBV18 and TRBJ2-7; D might be TRBD1 (5 bases). Per the germline V gene, CDR1 is KGHSH and CDR2 is LQKENI. V shed 4 bases and J shed 5 bases, with 12 bases lying between them. The CDR3 contains 13 residues.

The J gene is TRBJ2-5, the V gene TRBV29-1; D call uncertain. Trimming cost V 7 bases and J 2 bases, with 17 bases left between them. The CDR3 length is 14 residues. CDR1 SQVTM and CDR2 ANQGSEA come from the germline V gene. The CDR3 region has the DNA TGCAGCGCCGAGCTGGAGCTGCAACAAGAGACCCAGTACTTC. It is translated as CSAELELQQETQYF.

Turning to this clone: The identical CDR3 is also encoded by other nucleotide sequences in the sample. This chain connects TRBV2 to TRBJ2-5; 9 positions agree with TRBD2. The V gene end was trimmed by 4 bases and the J gene end by 4 bases; junction bases not matched to a gene: 4. CDR3 length equals 14 residues. CDR1 and CDR2 from the germline V gene are SNHLY and FYNNEI. In nucleotides, the CDR3 is TGTGCCAGCAGTGGTAGCGGGAGTGGAGAGACCCAGTACTTC. Its protein product is CASSGSGSGETQYF.